Following are 25 T cell receptor beta chains from one sample sequenced in a study of identical twins. TCRdb reanalysed the 5' RACE reads using MiXCR and keeps one entry per CDR3 protein. In the table there are a few hundred thousand distinct CDR3 sequences, over 11% of which are singletons. This sample was also put to use in a study of yellow fever vaccine responses in identical twins.

The material sequenced was CD4+ T cells sorted from blood. The receptors were sampled from a woman between 18 and 30 years old in good health.

This clonotype was seen a handful of times. The genes are TRBV9 and TRBJ2-3; possibly TRBD2 for D (7 bases). Germline V gives CDR1 SGDLS, CDR2 YYNGEE. CDR3 size: 15 residues. V was pared by 5 bases and J by 5 bases, with 18 bases between. CDR3 sequence reads: CASSSGVGGVDTQYF. The CDR3 region has the DNA TGTGCCAGCAGTTCGGGTGTAGGGGGGGTAGATACGCAGTATTTT.

This clonotype was observed a few times. The chain couples TRBV3-1 to TRBJ2-1, with 8 bases lining up with TRBD2. The junction had 18 bases not matched to a gene; V was cut back by 5 bases and J by 9 bases. The CDR3 spans 17 residues. Germline CDR1 is LGHDT and CDR2 is YNNKEL (reference sequence). CDR3 bases: TGTGCCAGCAGCTACACAGGGCGGGGTAGCGGGATTACTGAGCAGTTCTTC. This sequence encodes CASSYTGRGSGITEQFF.

V usage is TRBV28 and J usage is TRBJ2-6, with D unclear. The CDR3 has 12 residues. V dropped 3 bases and J dropped 8 bases, with 5 bases sitting between them. Germline loops: CDR1 MDHEN, CDR2 SYDVKM. CDR3: CASSFGPNVLTF. For the CDR3, the DNA is TGTGCCAGCAGTTTCGGTCCCAACGTCCTGACTTTC. The full variable domain, with the rest looked up from reference TRBV28 and TRBJ2-6, is DVKVTQSSRYLVKRTGEKVFLECVQDMDHENMFWYRQDPGLGLRLIYFSYDVKMKEKGDIPEGYSVSREKKERFSLILESASTNQTSMYLCASSFGPNVLTFGAGSRLTVL.

The rearrangement joins TRBV3-1 to TRBJ1-1; D possibly corresponds to TRBD1 (5 bases). The CDR3 extends over 15 amino acids. The V end lost 3 bases, the J end lost 4 bases, and 15 bases lay between the germline ends. Per the germline V gene, CDR1 is LGHDT and CDR2 is YNNKEL (reference sequence). CDR3 coding DNA: TGTGCCAGCAGCCATTTACTCAGGGAGGGCACTGAAGCTTTCTTT. Protein sequence: CASSHLLREGTEAFF.

This clonotype was observed a few times. This sequence joins TRBV18 and TRBJ2-1; TRBD1 might be the D (5 bases). CDR1 is KGHSH, CDR2 LQKENI, per germline. V shed 0 bases and J shed 6 bases, with 15 bases lying between them. This CDR3 comprises 16 residues. The CDR3 here is CASSPPKAGSRNEQFF. CDR3 DNA sequence: TGTGCCAGCTCACCACCGAAGGCAGGGTCGCGCAATGAGCAGTTCTTC.

At least ten counts were recorded for this clonotype. The V call is TRBV3-1, the J call TRBJ1-6, with unresolved D. CDR3 length: 16 amino acids. Germline CDR1 LGHDT, CDR2 YNNKEL (reference sequence). V dropped 1 base and J dropped 9 bases, with 16 bases sitting between them. The CDR3 spells CASSQVSARRTSPLHF. As DNA, the CDR3 is TGTGCCAGCAGCCAAGTTTCGGCCCGTCGAACTTCACCCCTCCACTTT.

The genes are TRBV12-3 or TRBV12-4 and TRBJ2-5; D gene unclear. The CDR3 has 13 residues. Trimming removed 6 bases from V and 6 bases from J, with 14 bases in between. CDR3 in DNA: TGTGCCAGCAGCCCCGTGAACTCTAAGACCCAGTACTTC. This codes for CASSPVNSKTQYF.

This clonotype was observed many times. The chain couples TRBV20-1 to TRBJ2-7, with TRBD1 identical over 7 bases. In germline, CDR1 is DFQATT, CDR2 SNEGSKA (reference sequence). V lost 5 bases, J lost 1 base, and 11 bases stayed unmatched. This CDR3 is 15 amino acids long. Written as DNA, the CDR3 is TGCAGTGCTGTGTCACCTCGGACAGGTTCCTACGAGCAGTACTTC. This codes for CSAVSPRTGSYEQYF.

This clonotype has more than one count but fewer than ten. The V and J genes are TRBV30 and TRBJ2-1; D is possibly TRBD2 (6 bases). The CDR3 runs to 12 residues. CDR1 GTSNPN and CDR2 SVGIG come from the germline V gene (reference sequence). The V gene lost 1 base and the J gene lost 8 bases, with 9 bases spanning the gap. This CDR3 is CAWSDTGDEQFF. CDR3 in DNA: TGTGCCTGGAGTGATACGGGAGATGAGCAGTTCTTC. The whole variable domain, remainder taken from reference TRBV30 and TRBJ2-1, is SQTIHQWPATLVQPVGSPLSLECTVEGTSNPNLYWYRQAAGRGLQLLFYSVGIGQISSEVPQNLSASRPQDRQFILSSKKLLLSDSGFYLCAWSDTGDEQFFGPGTRLTVL.

The V and J genes are TRBV5-1 and TRBJ2-7; 10 nucleotides align to TRBD1. Trimming took 7 bases from V and 3 from J; bases not matched to a gene: 22. The CDR3 is 19 residues long. The germline V gene encodes CDR1 SGHRS and CDR2 YFSETQ. This CDR3 is CASRFKPGQGNTIRYEQYF. The CDR3, as DNA: TGCGCCAGCCGTTTTAAACCGGGACAGGGGAACACCATCCGCTACGAGCAGTACTTC.

The V and J genes are TRBV3-1 and TRBJ2-7; D unclear. Germline V gene lookup returns CDR1 LGHDT and CDR2 YNNKEL (reference sequence). The CDR3 extends over 15 amino acids. V lost 0 bases and J lost 5, with 14 bases in between. The CDR3 reads CASSQDGHWNHEQYF. The CDR3 nucleotides read TGTGCCAGCAGCCAAGATGGGCACTGGAACCACGAGCAGTACTTC.

This clonotype was found a few times. This chain joins TRBV7-2 and TRBJ2-1; 10 bases fit TRBD2. The CDR3 is 14 amino acids. Germline V gives CDR1 SGHTA, CDR2 FQGNSA. Germline trimming cut 6 bases from V and 10 bases from J; bases unmatched to any gene: 9. The DNA of the CDR3 is TGTGCCAGCAGTAAACCGGGACTAGCGCCCGAGCAGTTCTTC. As protein: CASSKPGLAPEQFF.

This sequence joins TRBV30 and TRBJ1-6, with 7 bases aligning to TRBD1. Germline V CDR1 and CDR2: GTSNPN, SVGIG (reference sequence). Losses at the gene ends were 0 bases for V and 5 bases for J; bases not matched to a gene: 1. CDR3 size: 14 residues. In DNA form, the CDR3 reads TGTGCCTGGAGTGTACAGGGGAATAATTCACCCCTCCACTTT. Translating gives CAWSVQGNNSPLHF.

V and J are TRBV28 and TRBJ1-6, with 9 positions matching TRBD1. After removal of 2 bases from V and 7 bases from J, the junction contained 3 bases not matched to a gene. There are 15 residues in the CDR3. Germline V gene data show CDR1 as MDHEN and CDR2 as SYDVKM. In nucleotides, the CDR3 is TGTGCCAGCAGTTTACGGGACAGGGACAATTCACCCCTCCACTTT. Its protein product is CASSLRDRDNSPLHF.

The sample holds a few counts of this clonotype. The rearrangement uses TRBV29-1 and TRBJ1-1; D not certain. V was cut by 5 bases and J by 5 bases, with 12 bases left in between. Germline V gene data show CDR1 as SQVTM and CDR2 as ANQGSEA. The CDR3 has 12 residues. CDR3 sequence: CSVSQWGTEAFF. The CDR3 DNA follows: TGCAGCGTTTCCCAGTGGGGAACTGAAGCTTTCTTT.

This clonotype was seen only once. V is TRBV2 and J is TRBJ1-4; TRBD1 matches at 7 bases. This CDR3 is built from 14 residues. V dropped 6 bases and J dropped 8; count of bases not matched to a gene: 9. Germline CDR1 reads SNHLY; CDR2 reads FYNNEI. DNA of the CDR3: TGTGCCAGCAGATTTAGGGACAGAGCGGAAAAACTGTTTTTT. Protein product: CASRFRDRAEKLFF.

This clonotype was seen more than once but under ten times. V and J are TRBV29-1 and TRBJ2-1; maybe TRBD2 (6 bases). Per germline, CDR1 SQVTM and CDR2 ANQGSEA. The CDR3 sequence is 14 residues long. Trimming stripped 4 bases from V and 4 bases from J, with 14 bases between. The CDR3 loop is CSVVFPSAYNEQFF. The CDR3 DNA reads as TGCAGCGTTGTCTTTCCTAGCGCTTACAATGAGCAGTTCTTC.

J is TRBJ2-7 and V is TRBV15; D possibly corresponds to TRBD2 (7 bases). The V gene's germline CDR1 is LNHNV and CDR2 YYDKDF (reference sequence). The CDR3 has 14 amino acids. Trimming cost V 5 bases and J 0 bases, with 11 bases left between them. The DNA of the CDR3 is TGTGCCACCAGCCGCGGGGGCATCTCCTACGAGCAGTACTTC. Its translation is CATSRGGISYEQYF.

This chain uses TRBV5-1 with TRBJ2-2; D call uncertain. Trimming shortened V by 5 bases and J by 1 base, and 9 bases separated the two germline ends. Germline CDR1 and CDR2: SGHRS and YFSETQ. This CDR3 is 14 amino acids long. This CDR3 reads CASRASGNTGELFF. Here the CDR3 DNA reads TGCGCCAGCAGAGCATCCGGGAACACCGGGGAGCTGTTTTTT.

Details on this clonotype: One base away lies a much larger clone, so this may be a sequencing read error. The CDR3 DNA is TGTGCCAGCAGCTTAGCAGATTCGCAGTATTTT. Translated, it gives CASSLADSQYF. This chain joins TRBV7-2 and TRBJ2-3; no clear D. Germline CDR1 reads SGHTA; CDR2 reads FQGNSA. The CDR3 is made up of 11 amino acids. Complete variable domain (other parts from reference TRBV7-2 and TRBJ2-3): GAGVSQSPSNKVTEKGKDVELRCDPISGHTALYWYRQSLGQGLEFLIYFQGNSAPDKSGLPSDRFSAERTGGSVSTLTIQRTQQEDSAVYLCASSLADSQYFGPGTRLTVL.

Only a few counts were recorded for this clonotype. The gene calls are TRBV20-1 and TRBJ2-5; 8 positions match TRBD2. The CDR3 loop spans 14 amino acids. Trimming at V came to 8 bases and at J to 5 bases, leaving 13 bases not matched to a gene. CDR1 and CDR2 from the germline V gene are DFQATT and SNEGSKA (reference sequence). CDR3 in amino acids: CSSPSGGVRETQYF. The DNA of the CDR3 is TGCAGTTCGCCCTCGGGGGGGGTGCGGGAGACCCAGTACTTC.

This clonotype was counted only a few times. J is TRBJ2-3 and V is TRBV14, with TRBD2 matching over 9 bases. V lost 6 bases to trimming and J lost 0 bases; unmatched junction nucleotides: 1. The germline gives CDR1 SGHDN, CDR2 FVKESK. The CDR3 extends over 14 amino acids. CDR3 in DNA: TGTGCCAGCAGAGCGGGGGGCAGCACAGATACGCAGTATTTT. It is translated as CASRAGGSTDTQYF.

This clonotype was seen only a few times. The chain links TRBV12-3 or TRBV12-4 to TRBJ2-7, with 7 bases identical to TRBD2. Losses at the gene ends were 1 base for V and 0 bases for J; bases not matched to a gene: 3. The CDR3 has 15 amino acids. The CDR3 region has the DNA TGTGCCAGCAGTTTAGACCCTAGCGGCTCCTACGAGCAGTACTTC. Amino acids: CASSLDPSGSYEQYF.

The chain combines TRBV6-2 or TRBV6-3 with TRBJ1-2; perhaps TRBD1 as D (6 bases). Germline V gene data show CDR1 as MNHEY and CDR2 as SVGEGT. V shed 6 bases and J shed 6 bases, with 14 bases lying between them. This CDR3 is 13 amino acids long. CDR3 region: CASSPRGGDGYTF. The CDR3 DNA reads TGTGCCAGCAGCCCTAGGGGGGGCGATGGCTACACCTTC.

This chain uses TRBV15 with TRBJ1-5; D is undetermined. CDR1 and CDR2 (germline): LNHNV, YYDKDF (reference sequence). CDR3 size: 13 residues. Trimming cost V 4 bases and J 4 bases, with 8 bases left between them. In DNA form, the CDR3 reads TGTGCCACCAGCAAGGGAACAAATCAGCCCCAGCATTTT. This encodes CATSKGTNQPQHF. Filled out from reference TRBV15 and TRBJ1-5, the complete variable domain reads DAMVIQNPRYQVTQFGKPVTLSCSQTLNHNVMYWYQQKSSQAPKLLFHYYDKDFNNEADTPDNFQSRRPNTSFCFLDIRSPGLGDTAMYLCATSKGTNQPQHFGDGTRLSIL.